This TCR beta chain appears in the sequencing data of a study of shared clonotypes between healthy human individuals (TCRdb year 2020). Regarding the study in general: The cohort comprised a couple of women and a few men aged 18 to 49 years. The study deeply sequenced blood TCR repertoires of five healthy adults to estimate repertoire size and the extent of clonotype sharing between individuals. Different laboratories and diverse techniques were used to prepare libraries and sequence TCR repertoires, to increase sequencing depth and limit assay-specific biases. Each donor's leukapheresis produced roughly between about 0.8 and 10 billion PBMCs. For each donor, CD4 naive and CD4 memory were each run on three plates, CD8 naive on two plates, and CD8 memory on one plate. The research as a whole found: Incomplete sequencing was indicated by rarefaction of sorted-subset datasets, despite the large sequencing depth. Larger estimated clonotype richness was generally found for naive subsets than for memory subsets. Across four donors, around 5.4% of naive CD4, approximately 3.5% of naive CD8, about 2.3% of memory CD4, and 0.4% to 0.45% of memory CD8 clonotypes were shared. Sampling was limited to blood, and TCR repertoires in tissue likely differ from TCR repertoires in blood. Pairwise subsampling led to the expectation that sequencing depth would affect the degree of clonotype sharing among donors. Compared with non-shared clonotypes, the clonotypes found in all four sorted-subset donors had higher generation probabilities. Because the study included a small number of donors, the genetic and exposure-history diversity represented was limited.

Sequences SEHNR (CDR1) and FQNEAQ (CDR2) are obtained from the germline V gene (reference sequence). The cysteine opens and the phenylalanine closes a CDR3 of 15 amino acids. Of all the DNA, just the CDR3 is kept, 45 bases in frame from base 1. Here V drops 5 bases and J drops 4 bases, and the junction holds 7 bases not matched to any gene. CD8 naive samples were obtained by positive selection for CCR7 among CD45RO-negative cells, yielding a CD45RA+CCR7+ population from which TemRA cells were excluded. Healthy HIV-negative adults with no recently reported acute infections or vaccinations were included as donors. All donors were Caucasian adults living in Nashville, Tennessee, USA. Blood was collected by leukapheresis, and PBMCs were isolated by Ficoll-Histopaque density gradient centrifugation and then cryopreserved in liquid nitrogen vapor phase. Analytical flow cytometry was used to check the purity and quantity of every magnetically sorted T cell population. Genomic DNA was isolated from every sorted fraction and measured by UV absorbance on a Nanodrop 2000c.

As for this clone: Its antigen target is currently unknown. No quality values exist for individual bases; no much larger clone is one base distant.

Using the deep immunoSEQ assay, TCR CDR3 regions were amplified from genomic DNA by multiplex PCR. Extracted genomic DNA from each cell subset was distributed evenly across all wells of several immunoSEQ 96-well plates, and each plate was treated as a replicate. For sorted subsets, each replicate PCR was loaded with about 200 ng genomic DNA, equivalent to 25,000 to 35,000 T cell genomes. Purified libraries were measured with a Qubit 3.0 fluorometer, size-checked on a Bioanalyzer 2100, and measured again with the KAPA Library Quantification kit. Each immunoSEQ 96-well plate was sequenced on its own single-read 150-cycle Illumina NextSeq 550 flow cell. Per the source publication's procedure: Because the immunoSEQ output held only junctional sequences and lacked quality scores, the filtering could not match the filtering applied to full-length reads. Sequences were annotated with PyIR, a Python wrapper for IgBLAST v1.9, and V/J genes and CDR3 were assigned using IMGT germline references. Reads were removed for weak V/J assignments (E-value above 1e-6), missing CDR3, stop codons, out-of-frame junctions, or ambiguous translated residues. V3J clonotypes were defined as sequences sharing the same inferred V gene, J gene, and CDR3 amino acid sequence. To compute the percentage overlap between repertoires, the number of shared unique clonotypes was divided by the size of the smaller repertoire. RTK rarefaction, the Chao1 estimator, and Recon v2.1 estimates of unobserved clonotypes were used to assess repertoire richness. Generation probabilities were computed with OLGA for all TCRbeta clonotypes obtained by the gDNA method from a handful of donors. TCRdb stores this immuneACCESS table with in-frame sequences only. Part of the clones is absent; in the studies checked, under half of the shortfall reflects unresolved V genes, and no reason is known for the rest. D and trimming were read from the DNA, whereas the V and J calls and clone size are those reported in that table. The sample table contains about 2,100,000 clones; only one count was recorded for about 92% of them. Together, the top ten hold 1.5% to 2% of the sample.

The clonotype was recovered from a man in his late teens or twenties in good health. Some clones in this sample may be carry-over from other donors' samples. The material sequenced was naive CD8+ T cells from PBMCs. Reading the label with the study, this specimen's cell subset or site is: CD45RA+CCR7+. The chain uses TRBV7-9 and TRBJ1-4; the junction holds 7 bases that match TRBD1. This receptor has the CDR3 CASSPPGQSNEKLFF. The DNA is TGTGCCAGCAGCCCCCCGGGACAGAGTAATGAAAAACTGTTTTTT.